One and the same sample provided the 28 T cell receptor beta chains below, sequenced in a study of blood T cell repertoires in COVID-19. Method: immunoSEQ multiplex PCR; TCRdb's copy keeps in-frame clones and lacks some. The sample includes about 210,000 clones, about four fifths seen only once; the top ten take 8% to 10%. Sequenced sample: peripheral blood. The receptor set was obtained from a woman aged 50 to 60 with acute or convalescent COVID-19.

V and J are TRBV20-1 and TRBJ1-2, with D tentatively TRBD1 (6 bases). CDR1 and CDR2 from the germline V gene are DFQATT and SNEGSKA (reference sequence). Trimming removed 3 bases from V and 0 bases from J, with 11 bases in between. The CDR3 totals 14 residues. For the CDR3, the DNA is TGCAGTGCTAGTAGGGGGTTTACTAACTATGGCTACACCTTC. Translation: CSASRGFTNYGYTF.

The rearrangement uses TRBV7-9 and TRBJ2-5; 10 bases map to TRBD2. Trimming at V came to 7 bases and at J to 2 bases, leaving 7 bases not matched to a gene. The CDR3 sequence is 15 residues long. CDR1 is SEHNR and CDR2 is FQNEAQ in the germline V gene (reference sequence). Here the CDR3 DNA reads TGTGCCAGCAACACTTGGACTAGCGGTCAAGAGACCCAGTACTTC. Its protein is CASNTWTSGQETQYF.

J is TRBJ1-1 and V is TRBV28; 10 nucleotides match TRBD1. Germline V CDR1 and CDR2: MDHEN, SYDVKM. This CDR3 comprises 14 residues. V trimming: 7 bases; J trimming: 4 bases; junction bases outside the gene matches: 6. Here the CDR3 DNA reads TGTGCCAGCACCTCGACAGGGGGCGTCACTGAAGCTTTCTTT. Amino acid sequence: CASTSTGGVTEAFF.

The gene calls are TRBV6-5 and TRBJ2-3; 9 nucleotides agree with TRBD2. Germline V CDR1 and CDR2: MNHEY, SVGAGI. The CDR3 totals 16 residues. The V gene end was trimmed by 0 bases and the J gene end by 7 bases; junction bases not matched to a gene: 8. CDR3 sequence reads: CASSYSMSSGINTQYF. For the CDR3, the DNA is TGTGCCAGCAGTTACTCGATGTCTAGCGGGATAAATACGCAGTATTTT.

This clone was observed a single time. The CDR3 protein is CASSLALGLAGSSTDTQYF. The CDR3 nucleotides read TGTGCCAGCAGCTTGGCCTTAGGACTAGCGGGATCTAGCACAGATACGCAGTATTTT. This chain joins TRBV5-4 and TRBJ2-3, with 12 bases identical to TRBD2. CDR1 and CDR2 (germline): SGHNT, YYREEE (reference sequence). The CDR3 has 19 amino acids. Trimming took 0 bases from V and 0 from J; bases not matched to a gene: 8. The variable domain in full, with the rest retrieved from reference TRBV5-4 and TRBJ2-3, is ETGVTQSPTHLIKTRGQQVTLRCSSQSGHNTVSWYQQALGQGPQFIFQYYREEENGRGNFPPRFSGLQFPNYSSELNVNALELDDSALYLCASSLALGLAGSSTDTQYFGPGTRLTVL.

This clone turned up a few times. This sequence joins TRBV7-2 and TRBJ2-7; 9 nucleotides line up with TRBD1. This CDR3 region has 14 residues. The germline gives CDR1 SGHTA, CDR2 FQGNSA. J was trimmed by 4 bases and V by 4 bases; bases with no gene match: 5. As DNA, the CDR3 is TGTGCCAGCAGCTGGGGGACAGGGAAGTACGAGCAGTACTTC. Amino acids: CASSWGTGKYEQYF.

This clone has a handful of counts. The V call is TRBV28, the J call TRBJ2-3, with 9 bases that match TRBD2. The trim removed 1 base at V and 5 bases at J, leaving 7 bases unmatched. Germline V CDR1 and CDR2: MDHEN, SYDVKM. The CDR3 is 16 residues long. The CDR3 reads CASSLSASGVGDTQYF. The CDR3 coding sequence is TGTGCCAGCAGTTTATCGGCTAGCGGGGTGGGAGATACGCAGTATTTT. The full variable domain, completed using reference TRBV28 and TRBJ2-3, is DVKVTQSSRYLVKRTGEKVFLECVQDMDHENMFWYRQDPGLGLRLIYFSYDVKMKEKGDIPEGYSVSREKKERFSLILESASTNQTSMYLCASSLSASGVGDTQYFGPGTRLTVL.

The chain recombines TRBV25-1 with TRBJ1-4; D is ambiguous. The germline V and J ends were trimmed by 4 bases and 12 bases, with 15 bases remaining between them. The CDR3 spans 13 residues. Germline CDR1 and CDR2: MGHDK and SYGVNS. DNA for the CDR3: TGTGCCAGCAGTGCGGGGTGGAGTGGTGAACTGTTTTTT. Encoded protein: CASSAGWSGELFF.

The rearrangement links TRBV6-5 to TRBJ2-7; D unclear. Trimming removed 5 bases at V and 2 bases at J, with 10 bases between. Germline lookup yields CDR1 MNHEY and CDR2 SVGAGI. The CDR3 is 13 amino acids. The CDR3 DNA follows: TGTGCCAGCAGTAGACACCAAACCTACGAGCAGTACTTC. Its protein is CASSRHQTYEQYF.

The CDR3 is CASSQDNWPSGRATDTQYF. CDR3 DNA: TGTGCCAGCAGCCAAGATAATTGGCCTAGCGGGAGGGCCACAGATACGCAGTATTTT. The V call is TRBV3-1 (or the pseudogene TRBV3-2), the J call TRBJ2-3, with 12 bases aligning to TRBD2. V gave up 0 bases and J gave up 2 bases; unmatched junction bases: 9. The CDR3 is 19 residues long. From germline, CDR1 is LGHDT and CDR2 YNNKEL (reference sequence).

The rearrangement joins TRBV21-1 to TRBJ2-1; the table's D gene call, TRBD1, was not cross checked with the DNA. TRBV21-1 is annotated as a pseudogene. There are 16 residues in the CDR3. CDR3 DNA: TGTGCCAGCAGCAAAGAATACAGGGGGAAAGGGGGTGAGCAGTTCTTC. As protein: CASSKEYRGKGGEQFF.

The chain combines TRBV30 with TRBJ2-2; TRBD1 might be the D (6 bases). This CDR3 comprises 12 residues. Trimming cost V 7 bases and J 5 bases, with 11 bases left between them. CDR1 is GTSNPN and CDR2 is SVGIG in the germline V gene (reference sequence). The CDR3 bases are TGTGCCTCACCTCAGGGGACCGGGGAGCTGTTTTTT. It encodes CASPQGTGELFF.

This chain links TRBV5-6 with TRBJ2-5; TRBD2 aligns across 7 bases. CDR3 length: 17 amino acids. J lost 6 bases, V lost 0 bases, and 14 bases had no gene match. Germline lookup yields CDR1 SGHDT and CDR2 YYEEEE. The CDR3 DNA is TGTGCCAGCAGCTTGGGGTCTCTGGGCGGGACTACCAAGACCCAGTACTTC. Protein: CASSLGSLGGTTKTQYF.

CDR3 residues: CAWIVTVTMNTEAFF. Here the CDR3 DNA reads TGTGCCTGGATAGTCACAGTAACGATGAACACTGAAGCTTTCTTT. The chain links TRBV30 to TRBJ1-1, with D unresolved. CDR1 and CDR2 from the germline V gene are GTSNPN and SVGIG (reference sequence). This CDR3 contains 15 residues. Deletions cut 4 bases from V and 0 bases from J, with 15 bases between. The full variable domain, its missing parts supplied by reference TRBV30 and TRBJ1-1, is SQTIHQWPATLVQPVGSPLSLECTVEGTSNPNLYWYRQAAGRGLQLLFYSVGIGQISSEVPQNLSASRPQDRQFILSSKKLLLSDSGFYLCAWIVTVTMNTEAFFGQGTRLTVV.

The chain carries TRBV19 and TRBJ1-2; D is possibly TRBD1 (6 bases). Germline CDR1 is LNHDA and CDR2 is SQIVND (reference sequence). Trimming removed 7 bases at V and 4 bases at J, with 13 bases between. The CDR3 consists of 13 residues. CDR3 DNA: TGTGCCAGTACAGAGAGGGGGGGCTATGGCTACACCTTC. This sequence encodes CASTERGGYGYTF.

This chain joins TRBV29-1 and TRBJ1-2, with 7 bases aligning to TRBD1. The ends lost 6 bases at V and 7 bases at J; junction bases unmatched: 8. Germline assignment: CDR1 SQVTM and CDR2 ANQGSEA. The CDR3 is 12 residues long. The CDR3 spells CSVNRGVGGYTF. Here the CDR3 DNA reads TGCAGCGTAAACAGGGGAGTTGGTGGCTACACCTTC.

The chain has TRBV10-3 and TRBJ2-2, with TRBD2 matching over 11 bases. V shed 7 bases and J 0 bases; nucleotides not matched to a gene: 4. CDR1 is ENHRY, CDR2 SYGVKD, per germline. The CDR3 length is 16 residues. The CDR3 region has the DNA TGTGCCATCAAGACTAGCGGGGCTTCGAACACCGGGGAGCTGTTTTTT. It is translated as CAIKTSGASNTGELFF.

This sequence joins TRBV2 and TRBJ2-7; maybe TRBD1 (7 bases). Trimming left V 10 bases short and J 0 bases short, with 19 bases between. The CDR3 totals 15 residues. CDR1 is SNHLY, CDR2 FYNNEI, per germline. The CDR3 DNA reads as TGTGCCACCACGCCAGGGGGGAGCCGCTCCTACGAGCAGTACTTC. Translating gives CATTPGGSRSYEQYF.

This clone was counted a few times. This chain uses TRBV19 with TRBJ1-1, with 10 bases aligning to TRBD1. The CDR3 is 15 amino acids. Per germline, CDR1 LNHDA and CDR2 SQIVND (reference sequence). Trimming removed 3 bases from V and 5 bases from J; junction bases left unmatched: 6. The DNA for the CDR3 is TGTGCCAGTAGTATGGGGACAGGGGTTCGGACTGAAGCTTTCTTT. It yields the protein CASSMGTGVRTEAFF.

The rearrangement joins TRBV6-5 to TRBJ2-7; 10 bases are a match to TRBD1. With V trimmed by 5 bases and J by 7 bases, 5 bases remained unmatched. The CDR3 spans 13 residues. Germline V gene lookup returns CDR1 MNHEY and CDR2 SVGAGI. As DNA, the CDR3 is TGTGCCAGCAGTCAGACAGGGGGCTGGGAGCAGTACTTC. It specifies CASSQTGGWEQYF.

This chain connects TRBV15 to TRBJ1-1; D not resolved. The V end was cut by 6 bases, the J end by 8 bases, with 13 bases between. The CDR3 is made up of 12 amino acids. Germline V gene lookup returns CDR1 LNHNV and CDR2 YYDKDF (reference sequence). The CDR3 DNA follows: TGTGCCACCAGTGGCAGTCCCTGGGAAGCTTTCTTT. Translated, it gives CATSGSPWEAFF.

This chain links TRBV27 with TRBJ2-1, with 10 bases lining up with TRBD2. This CDR3 contains 15 residues. Germline assignment: CDR1 MNHEY and CDR2 SMNVEV (reference sequence). Losses at the gene ends were 5 bases for V and 7 bases for J; bases not matched to a gene: 8. In nucleotides, the CDR3 is TGTGCCAGCAGTCAAAGCGGGAGGGCCAGGAATGAGCAGTTCTTC. Translating gives CASSQSGRARNEQFF.

About this clone itself: One junction end disagrees with the germline gene, perhaps due to a read error. This chain uses TRBV2 with TRBJ2-5; 9 positions match TRBD1. CDR3 length: 15 amino acids. From germline, CDR1 is SNHLY and CDR2 FYNNEI. This CDR3 is CASSEQQGAQGTQYF. CDR3 DNA: TGTGCCAGCAGTGAGCAACAGGGGGCGCAAGGGACCCAGTACTTC.

The chain joins TRBV5-1 to TRBJ2-7; 9 positions match TRBD2. J gave up 5 bases and V 3 bases, and 12 bases lay outside the gene matches. The CDR3 totals 16 residues. Germline V gives CDR1 SGHRS, CDR2 YFSETQ. As DNA, the CDR3 is TGCGCCAGCAGCTCCCTAGAGGGCGGGAGGGCCCACGAGCAGTACTTC. Its protein product is CASSSLEGGRAHEQYF.

V and J are TRBV24-1 and TRBJ2-7, with TRBD2 matching 10 bases. From germline, CDR1 is KGHDR and CDR2 SFDVKD. The CDR3 length is 17 residues. J was trimmed by 2 bases and V by 1 base; bases with no gene match: 7. The CDR3 DNA sequence: TGTGCCACCAGTGATTTTGAGCGGGAGGGACTCACCTACGAGCAGTACTTC. Translated, it gives CATSDFEREGLTYEQYF.

The chain carries TRBV28 and TRBJ1-5; 7 bases agree with TRBD1. This CDR3 spans 15 amino acids. CDR1 and CDR2 from the germline V gene are MDHEN and SYDVKM. With 2 bases clipped from V and 0 bases from J, the junction kept 1 base outside the gene matches. CDR3 sequence (DNA): TGTGCCAGCAGTTTAGGGACAGTTAGCAATCAGCCCCAGCATTTT. It is translated as CASSLGTVSNQPQHF.

J is TRBJ1-1 and V is TRBV29-1; 8 nucleotides agree with TRBD1. The ends lost 8 bases at V and 3 bases at J; junction bases unmatched: 17. Per germline, CDR1 SQVTM and CDR2 ANQGSEA. There are 16 residues in the CDR3. The CDR3 reads CSRNDTLQGEHTEAFF. The DNA of the CDR3 is TGCAGCCGGAATGATACCTTACAGGGGGAACACACTGAAGCTTTCTTT.

This chain uses TRBV5-1 with TRBJ2-7; 7 nucleotides line up with TRBD1. Trimming removed 2 bases from V and 6 bases from J; junction bases left unmatched: 8. The CDR3 covers 14 residues. Germline V gene data show CDR1 as SGHRS and CDR2 as YFSETQ. In nucleotides, the CDR3 is TGCGCCAGCAGCTTAGCGACAGGGAGCGTCGAGCAGTACTTC. Translating it yields CASSLATGSVEQYF.